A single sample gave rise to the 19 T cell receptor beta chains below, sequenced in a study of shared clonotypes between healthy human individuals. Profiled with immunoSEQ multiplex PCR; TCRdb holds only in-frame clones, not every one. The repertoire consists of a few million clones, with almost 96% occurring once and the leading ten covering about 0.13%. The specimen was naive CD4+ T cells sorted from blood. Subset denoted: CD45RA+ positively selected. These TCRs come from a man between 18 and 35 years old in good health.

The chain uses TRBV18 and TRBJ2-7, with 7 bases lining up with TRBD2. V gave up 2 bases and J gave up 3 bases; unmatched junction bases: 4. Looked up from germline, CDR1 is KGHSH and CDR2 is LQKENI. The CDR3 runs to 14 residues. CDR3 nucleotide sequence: TGTGCCAGCTCACCAGGGACTATCGACTACGAGCAGTACTTC. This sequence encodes CASSPGTIDYEQYF.

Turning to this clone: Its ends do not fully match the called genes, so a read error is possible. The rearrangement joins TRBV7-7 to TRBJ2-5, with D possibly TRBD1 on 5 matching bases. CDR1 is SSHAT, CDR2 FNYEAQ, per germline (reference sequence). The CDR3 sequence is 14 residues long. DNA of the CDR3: TGTGCTAGCAGCTTAGCCGCAGGGAAGGAGACCCAGTACTTC. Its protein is CASSLAAGKETQYF.

As DNA, the CDR3 is TGTGCCAGCAGTCAACAGGTGAACACTGAAGCTTTCTTT. It encodes CASSQQVNTEAFF. This chain connects TRBV6-5 to TRBJ1-1; tentative D call: TRBD1 (5 bases). Deletions cut 5 bases from V and 0 bases from J, with 7 bases between. The CDR3 consists of 13 residues. The germline gives CDR1 MNHEY, CDR2 SVGAGI.

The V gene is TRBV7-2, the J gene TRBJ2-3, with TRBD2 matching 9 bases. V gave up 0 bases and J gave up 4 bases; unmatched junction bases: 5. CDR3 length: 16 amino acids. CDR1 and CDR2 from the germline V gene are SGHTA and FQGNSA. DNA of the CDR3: TGTGCCAGCAGCTTAGCTAGCGGGAGACGGTCAGATACGCAGTATTTT. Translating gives CASSLASGRRSDTQYF.

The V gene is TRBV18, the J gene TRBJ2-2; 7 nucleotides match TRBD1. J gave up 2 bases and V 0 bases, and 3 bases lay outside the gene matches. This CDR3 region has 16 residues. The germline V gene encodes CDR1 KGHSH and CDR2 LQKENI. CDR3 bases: TGTGCCAGCTCACCACCGGGACAGATAAACACCGGGGAGCTGTTTTTT. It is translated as CASSPPGQINTGELFF.

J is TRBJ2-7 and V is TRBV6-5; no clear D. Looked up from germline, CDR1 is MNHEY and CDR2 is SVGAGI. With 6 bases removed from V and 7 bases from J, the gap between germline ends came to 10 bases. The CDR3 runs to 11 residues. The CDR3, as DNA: TGTGCCAGCAGCTCACCCCGAGAGCAGTACTTC. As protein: CASSSPREQYF.

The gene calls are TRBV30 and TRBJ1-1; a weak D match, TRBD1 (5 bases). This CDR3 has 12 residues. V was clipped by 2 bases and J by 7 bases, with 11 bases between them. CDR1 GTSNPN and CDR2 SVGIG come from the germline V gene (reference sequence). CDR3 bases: TGTGCCTGGAGTTCAGGGAGGGGTGAAGCTTTCTTT. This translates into CAWSSGRGEAFF.

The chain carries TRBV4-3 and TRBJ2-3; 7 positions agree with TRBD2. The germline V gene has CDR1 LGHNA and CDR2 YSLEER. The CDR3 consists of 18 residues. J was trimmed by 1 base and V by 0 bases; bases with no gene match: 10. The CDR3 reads CASSQDRLGGSRTDTQYF. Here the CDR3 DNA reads TGCGCCAGCAGCCAAGACCGACTCGGCGGGAGTCGCACAGATACGCAGTATTTT.

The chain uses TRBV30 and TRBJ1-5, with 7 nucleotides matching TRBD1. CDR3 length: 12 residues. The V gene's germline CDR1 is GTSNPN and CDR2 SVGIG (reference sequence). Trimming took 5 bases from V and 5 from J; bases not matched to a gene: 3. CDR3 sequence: CAWDRDHQPQHF. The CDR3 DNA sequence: TGTGCCTGGGACAGGGATCATCAGCCCCAGCATTTT.

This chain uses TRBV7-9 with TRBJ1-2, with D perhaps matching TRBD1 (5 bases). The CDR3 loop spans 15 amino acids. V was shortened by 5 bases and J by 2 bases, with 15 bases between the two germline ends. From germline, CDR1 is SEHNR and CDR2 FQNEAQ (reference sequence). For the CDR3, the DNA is TGTGCCAGCAGCCCCGAGTTGACAGCCAACTATGGCTACACCTTC. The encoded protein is CASSPELTANYGYTF. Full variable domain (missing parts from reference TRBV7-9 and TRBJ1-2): DTGVSQNPRHKITKRGQNVTFRCDPISEHNRLYWYRQTLGQGPEFLTYFQNEAQLEKSRLLSDRFSAERPKGSFSTLEIQRTEQGDSAMYLCASSPELTANYGYTFGSGTRLTVV.

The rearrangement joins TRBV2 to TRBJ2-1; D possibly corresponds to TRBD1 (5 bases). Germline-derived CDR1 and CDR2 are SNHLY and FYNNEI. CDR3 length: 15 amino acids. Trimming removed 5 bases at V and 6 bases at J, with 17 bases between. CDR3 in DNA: TGTGCCAGCAGTAATGGGCAGGGCGCCAGCAATGAGCAGTTCTTC. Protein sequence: CASSNGQGASNEQFF. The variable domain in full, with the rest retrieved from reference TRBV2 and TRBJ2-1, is EPEVTQTPSHQVTQMGQEVILRCVPISNHLYFYWYRQILGQKVEFLVSFYNNEISEKSEIFDDQFSVERPDGSNFTLKIRSTKLEDSAMYFCASSNGQGASNEQFFGPGTRLTVL.

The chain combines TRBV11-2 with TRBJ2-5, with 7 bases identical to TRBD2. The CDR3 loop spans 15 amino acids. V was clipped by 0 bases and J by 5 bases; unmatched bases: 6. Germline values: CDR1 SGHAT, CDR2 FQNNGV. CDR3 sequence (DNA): TGTGCCAGCAGCTTAGAGGGGGGGGAACTCGAGACCCAGTACTTC. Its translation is CASSLEGGELETQYF.

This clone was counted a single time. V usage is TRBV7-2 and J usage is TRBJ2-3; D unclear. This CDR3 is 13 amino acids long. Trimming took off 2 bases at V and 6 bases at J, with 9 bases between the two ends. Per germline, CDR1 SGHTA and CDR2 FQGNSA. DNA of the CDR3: TGTGCCAGCAGCTTATGGATCGCGGATACGCAGTATTTT. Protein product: CASSLWIADTQYF.

The CDR3 DNA follows: TGCGCCAGCAGCCAAGGGCCAGGAAAGGATGAAAAACTGTTTTTT. Translation gives CASSQGPGKDEKLFF. The rearrangement uses TRBV4-1 and TRBJ1-4; D unresolved. With 1 base removed from V and 6 bases from J, the gap between germline ends came to 12 bases. CDR3 length: 15 residues. Germline lookup yields CDR1 MGHRA and CDR2 YSYEKL.

The CDR3 is CASSPGHLSTDTQYF. The CDR3 DNA is TGTGCCAGCAGTCCGGGACACCTTAGCACAGATACGCAGTATTTT. This chain uses TRBV6-1 with TRBJ2-3; D is possibly TRBD1 (6 bases). The CDR3 length is 15 residues. CDR1 MNHNS and CDR2 SASEGT come from the germline V gene. V lost 5 bases, J lost 0 bases, and 12 bases lay in between.

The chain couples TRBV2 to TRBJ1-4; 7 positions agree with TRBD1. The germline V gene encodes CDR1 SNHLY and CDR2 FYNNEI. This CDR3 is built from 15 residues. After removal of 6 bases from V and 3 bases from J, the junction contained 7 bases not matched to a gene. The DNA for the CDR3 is TGTGCCAGCAGCTTTACAGGGGCCCCTAATGAAAAACTGTTTTTT. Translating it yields CASSFTGAPNEKLFF. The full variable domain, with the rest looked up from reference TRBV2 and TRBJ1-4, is EPEVTQTPSHQVTQMGQEVILRCVPISNHLYFYWYRQILGQKVEFLVSFYNNEISEKSEIFDDQFSVERPDGSNFTLKIRSTKLEDSAMYFCASSFTGAPNEKLFFGSGTQLSVL.

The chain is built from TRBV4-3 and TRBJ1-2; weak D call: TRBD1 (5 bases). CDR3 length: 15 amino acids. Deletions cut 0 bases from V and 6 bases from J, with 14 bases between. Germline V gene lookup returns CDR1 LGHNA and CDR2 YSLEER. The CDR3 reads CASSQDRGVMNGYTF. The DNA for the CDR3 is TGCGCCAGCAGCCAAGATAGAGGGGTTATGAATGGCTACACCTTC.

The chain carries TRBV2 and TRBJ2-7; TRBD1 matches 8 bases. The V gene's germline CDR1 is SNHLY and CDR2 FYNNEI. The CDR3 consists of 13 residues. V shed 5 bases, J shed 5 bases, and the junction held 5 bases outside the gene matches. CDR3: CASSLDRDHEQYF. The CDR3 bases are TGTGCCAGCAGTTTGGACAGGGACCACGAGCAGTACTTC.

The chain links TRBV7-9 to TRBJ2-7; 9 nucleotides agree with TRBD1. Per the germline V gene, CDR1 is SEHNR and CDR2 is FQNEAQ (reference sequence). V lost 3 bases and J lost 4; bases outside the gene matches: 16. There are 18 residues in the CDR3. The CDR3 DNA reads TGTGCCAGCAGCTTCGGGACAGGGAAGGGTTTGTCCTATTACGAGCAGTACTTC. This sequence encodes CASSFGTGKGLSYYEQYF.